The subject of this entry is one T cell receptor beta chain. Time point here: blood from clinic visit 5 months post-surgery; TSC patient then seizure free. The data were taken from a study of brain T cells in children with intractable seizures. Here immunoSEQ multiplex PCR was the method, and the copy in TCRdb shows in-frame clones only, minus some. Of 300,000 to 400,000 clones listed, about 93% are singletons. Trimming removed 1 base from V and 0 bases from J, with 14 bases in between. The CDR3 runs to 17 residues. Germline V lookup: CDR1 PRHDT, CDR2 FYEKMQ (reference sequence). The chain is built from TRBV13 and TRBJ2-3; D may be TRBD2 (5 bases). The sample was peripheral blood, taken about 5 months after surgery. This receptor was identified in a boy younger than two with tuberous sclerosis and intractable seizures. CDR3 in amino acids: CASSLARGGPSTDTQYF. CDR3 nucleotides: TGTGCCAGCAGCTTAGCGCGCGGCGGGCCAAGCACAGATACGCAGTATTTT.